This T cell receptor beta chain was documented in a study of blood T cells in healthy people across ages. Study observations and caveats: Long-lived and aged donors differed, with more naive CD4+ cells and higher diversity in the long-lived. Not knowing donor CMV status may have confounded expanded clonotype changes. Age brought a roughly linear fall in TCR beta diversity measured per million T cells.

This clonotype was counted a few times. The target antigen is unknown. The authors ran a second PCR of about 7 to 12 cycles using a sample-barcoded 5' primer and a J-beta primer mix. TCRdb reprocessed the 5' RACE reads via MiXCR and lists one record per CDR3 protein. The sample lists over 1,200,000 distinct CDR3 sequences; approximately 60% were seen once. V was shortened by 2 bases and J by 0 bases, with 10 bases between the two germline ends. Looked up from germline, CDR1 is MNHNY and CDR2 is SVGAGI (reference sequence). The CDR3 is made up of 16 amino acids. Sequenced sample: blood. The sequence derives from a man younger than 35 in good health. This chain uses TRBV6-6 with TRBJ1-4, with a weak D call TRBD1 (6 bases). CDR3 region: CASSYATGATNEKLFF. Here the CDR3 DNA reads TGTGCCAGCAGTTACGCGACAGGCGCAACTAATGAAAAACTGTTTTTT.